This T cell receptor beta chain was found in a study of blood T cell repertoires in COVID-19. Background on the study: Sites across the United States, Italy and Spain contributed samples from acute and convalescent COVID-19.

Ages ranged from about 18 to 89 years, with residence in 24 US areas. Source study methods: The assay estimated nucleated cells by amplifying reference gene primers. Here immunoSEQ multiplex PCR was the method, and the copy in TCRdb shows in-frame clones only, minus some. The D gene and trimming were derived from the DNA, and the V and J assignments and clone size from that table. Of under 250,000 clones listed, around 85% are singletons. This CDR3 is built from 15 residues. Germline values: CDR1 MNHEY, CDR2 SVGAGI. Between the trimmed V and J ends, which lost 6 bases and 0 bases, there was a span of 11 bases.

The J gene is TRBJ2-2, the V gene TRBV6-5, with D tentatively TRBD2 (7 bases). The receptor comes from a woman between 45 and 60 years old with acute COVID-19. Material for sequencing was PBMCs or T cells enriched from blood (not recorded which). This CDR3 is CASRRGGPNTGELFF. DNA for the CDR3: TGTGCCAGCAGGAGGGGGGGTCCGAACACCGGGGAGCTGTTTTTT.